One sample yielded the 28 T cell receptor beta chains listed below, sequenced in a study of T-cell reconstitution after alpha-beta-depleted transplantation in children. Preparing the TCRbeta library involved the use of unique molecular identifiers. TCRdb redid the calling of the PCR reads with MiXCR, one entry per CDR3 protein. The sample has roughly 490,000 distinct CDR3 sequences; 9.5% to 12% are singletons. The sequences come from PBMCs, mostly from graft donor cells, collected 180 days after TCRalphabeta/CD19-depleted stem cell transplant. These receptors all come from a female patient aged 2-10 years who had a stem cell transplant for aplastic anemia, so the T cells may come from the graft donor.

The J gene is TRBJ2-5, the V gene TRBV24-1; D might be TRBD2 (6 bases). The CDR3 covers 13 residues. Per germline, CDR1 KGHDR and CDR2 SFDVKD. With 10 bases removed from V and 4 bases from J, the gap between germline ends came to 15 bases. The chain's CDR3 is CATQVAGGETQYF. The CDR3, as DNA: TGTGCCACGCAGGTGGCCGGGGGAGAGACCCAGTACTTC.

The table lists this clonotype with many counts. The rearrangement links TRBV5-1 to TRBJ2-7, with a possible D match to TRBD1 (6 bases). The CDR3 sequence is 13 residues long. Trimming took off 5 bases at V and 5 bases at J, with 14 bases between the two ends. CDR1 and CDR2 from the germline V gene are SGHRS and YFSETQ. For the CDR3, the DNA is TGCGCCAGCAGTACGACAGGAGTTCACGAGCAGTACTTC. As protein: CASSTTGVHEQYF.

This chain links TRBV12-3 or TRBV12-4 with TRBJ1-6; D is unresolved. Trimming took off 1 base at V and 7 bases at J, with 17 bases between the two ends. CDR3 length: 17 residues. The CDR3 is CASSLEILGTVNSPLHF. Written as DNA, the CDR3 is TGTGCCAGCAGTTTAGAGATCTTGGGCACGGTGAATTCACCCCTCCACTTT.

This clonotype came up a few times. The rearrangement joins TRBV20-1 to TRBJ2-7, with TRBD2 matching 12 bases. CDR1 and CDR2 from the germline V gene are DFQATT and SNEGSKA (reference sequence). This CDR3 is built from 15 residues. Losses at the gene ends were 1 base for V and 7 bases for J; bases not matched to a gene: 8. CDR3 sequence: CSARGLAGGPGEQYV. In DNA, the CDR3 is TGCAGTGCTAGAGGTCTAGCGGGAGGGCCTGGTGAGCAGTACGTC.

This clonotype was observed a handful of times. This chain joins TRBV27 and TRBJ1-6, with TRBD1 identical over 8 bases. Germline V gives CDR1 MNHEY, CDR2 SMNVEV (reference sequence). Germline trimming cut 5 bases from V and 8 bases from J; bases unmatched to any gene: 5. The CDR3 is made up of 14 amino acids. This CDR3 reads CASSGQGRDSPLHF. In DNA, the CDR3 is TGTGCCAGCAGTGGACAGGGTAGGGATTCACCCCTCCACTTT.

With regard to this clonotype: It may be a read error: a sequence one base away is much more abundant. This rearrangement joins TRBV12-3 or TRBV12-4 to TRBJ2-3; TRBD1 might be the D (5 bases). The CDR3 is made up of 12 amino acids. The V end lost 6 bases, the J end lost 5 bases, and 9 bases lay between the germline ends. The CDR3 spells CASRDNKDTQYF. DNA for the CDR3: TGTGCCAGCAGGGACAACAAAGATACGCAGTATTTT.

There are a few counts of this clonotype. DNA for the CDR3: TGCGCCAGCAGTGAAGCAGGGATCCTTTACGAGCAGTACGTC. This sequence encodes CASSEAGILYEQYV. This rearrangement joins TRBV10-1 to TRBJ2-7; tentatively, D is TRBD1 (5 bases). The CDR3 is made up of 14 amino acids. Looked up from germline, CDR1 is WNHNN and CDR2 is SYGVQD (reference sequence). Trimming shortened V by 3 bases and J by 4 bases, and 13 bases separated the two germline ends.

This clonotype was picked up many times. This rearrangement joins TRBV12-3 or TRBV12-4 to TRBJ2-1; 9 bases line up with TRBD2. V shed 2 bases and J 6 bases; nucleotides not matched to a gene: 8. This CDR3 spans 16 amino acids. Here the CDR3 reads CASSLTGSGSLNEQFF. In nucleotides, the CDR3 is TGTGCCAGCAGTTTAACTGGTAGCGGGAGTCTCAATGAGCAGTTCTTC.

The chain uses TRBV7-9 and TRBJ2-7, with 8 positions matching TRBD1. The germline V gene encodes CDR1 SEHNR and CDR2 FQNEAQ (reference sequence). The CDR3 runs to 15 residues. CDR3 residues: CDSSLAGQGASEQYV. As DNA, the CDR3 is TGTGACAGCAGCTTAGCTGGACAGGGAGCAAGCGAGCAGTACGTC.

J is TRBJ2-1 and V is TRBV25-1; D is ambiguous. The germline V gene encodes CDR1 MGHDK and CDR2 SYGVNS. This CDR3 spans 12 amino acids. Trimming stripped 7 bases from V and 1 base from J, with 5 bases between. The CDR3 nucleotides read TGTGCCAGCACAGCGTCCTACAATGAGCAGTTCTTC. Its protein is CASTASYNEQFF.

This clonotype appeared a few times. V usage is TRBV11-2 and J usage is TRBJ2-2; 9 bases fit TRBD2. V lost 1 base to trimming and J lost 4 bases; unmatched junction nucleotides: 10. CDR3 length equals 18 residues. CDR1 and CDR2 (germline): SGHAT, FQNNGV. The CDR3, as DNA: TGTGCCAGCAGCTTAGTCCTTAGCGGGAGAGGTCGCACCGGGGAGCTGTTTTTT. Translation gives CASSLVLSGRGRTGELFF.

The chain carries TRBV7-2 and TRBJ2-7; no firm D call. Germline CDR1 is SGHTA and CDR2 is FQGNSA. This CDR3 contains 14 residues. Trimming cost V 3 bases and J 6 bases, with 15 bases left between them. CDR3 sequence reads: CASSLRSAPAEQYF. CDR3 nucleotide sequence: TGTGCCAGCAGCTTGAGATCAGCGCCGGCCGAGCAGTACTTC.

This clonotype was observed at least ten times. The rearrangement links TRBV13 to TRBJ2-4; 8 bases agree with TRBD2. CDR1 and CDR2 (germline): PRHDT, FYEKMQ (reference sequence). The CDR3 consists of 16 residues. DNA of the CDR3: TGTGCGTCTGAGACTAGCGTGTCTAGCGGCAAAAACATTCAGTACTTC. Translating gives CASETSVSSGKNIQYF.

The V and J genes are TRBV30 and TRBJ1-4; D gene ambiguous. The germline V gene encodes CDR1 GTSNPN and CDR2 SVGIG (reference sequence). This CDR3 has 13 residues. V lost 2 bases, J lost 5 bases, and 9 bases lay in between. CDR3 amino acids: CAWSRGSNEKLFF. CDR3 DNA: TGTGCCTGGAGTCGAGGTTCGAATGAAAAACTGTTTTTT.

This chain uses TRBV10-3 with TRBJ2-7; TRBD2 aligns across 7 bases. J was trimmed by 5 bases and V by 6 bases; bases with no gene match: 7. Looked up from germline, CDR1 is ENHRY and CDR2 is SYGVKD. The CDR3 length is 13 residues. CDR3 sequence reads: CAISPGRGDEQYV. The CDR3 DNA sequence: TGTGCCATCAGCCCGGGACGGGGGGACGAGCAGTACGTC.

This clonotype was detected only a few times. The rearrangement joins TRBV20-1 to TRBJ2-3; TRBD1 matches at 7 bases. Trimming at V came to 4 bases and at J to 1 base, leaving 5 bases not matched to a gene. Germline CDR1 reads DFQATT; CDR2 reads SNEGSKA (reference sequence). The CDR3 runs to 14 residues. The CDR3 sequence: CSAILGTGTDTQYF. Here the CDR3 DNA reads TGCAGTGCTATATTGGGGACAGGCACAGATACGCAGTATTTT.

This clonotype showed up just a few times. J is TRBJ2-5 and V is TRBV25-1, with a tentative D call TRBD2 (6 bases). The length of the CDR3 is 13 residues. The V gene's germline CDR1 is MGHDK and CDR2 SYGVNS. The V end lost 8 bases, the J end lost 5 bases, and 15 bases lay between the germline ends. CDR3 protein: CASRWGLWETQYF. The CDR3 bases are TGTGCCAGCCGCTGGGGACTTTGGGAGACCCAGTACTTC.

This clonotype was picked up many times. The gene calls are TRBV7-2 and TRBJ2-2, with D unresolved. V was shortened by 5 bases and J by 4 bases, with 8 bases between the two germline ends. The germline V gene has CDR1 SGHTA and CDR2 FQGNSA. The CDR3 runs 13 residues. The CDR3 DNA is TGTGCCAGCAGCCCTCGATCCACCGGGGAGCTGTTTTTT. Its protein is CASSPRSTGELFF. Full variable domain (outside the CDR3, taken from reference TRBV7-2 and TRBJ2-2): GAGVSQSPSNKVTEKGKDVELRCDPISGHTALYWYRQSLGQGLEFLIYFQGNSAPDKSGLPSDRFSAERTGGSVSTLTIQRTQQEDSAVYLCASSPRSTGELFFGEGSRLTVL.

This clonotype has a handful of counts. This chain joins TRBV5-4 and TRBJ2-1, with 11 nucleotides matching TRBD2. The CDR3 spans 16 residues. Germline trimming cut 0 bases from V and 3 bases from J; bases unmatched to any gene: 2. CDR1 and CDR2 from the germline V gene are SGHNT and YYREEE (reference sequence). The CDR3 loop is CASSLGTSGGYNEQFF. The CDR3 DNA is TGTGCCAGCAGCTTGGGAACTAGCGGGGGCTACAATGAGCAGTTCTTC.

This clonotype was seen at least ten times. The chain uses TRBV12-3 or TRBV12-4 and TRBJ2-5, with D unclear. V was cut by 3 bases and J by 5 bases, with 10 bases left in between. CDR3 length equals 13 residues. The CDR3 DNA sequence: TGTGCCAGCAGTTTGGGCAGTCGGGAGACCCAGTACTTC. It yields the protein CASSLGSRETQYF.

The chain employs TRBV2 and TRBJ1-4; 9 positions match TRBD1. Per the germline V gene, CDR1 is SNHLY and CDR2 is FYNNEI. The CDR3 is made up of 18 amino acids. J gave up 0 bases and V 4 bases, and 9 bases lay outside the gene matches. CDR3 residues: CASSGPPGQGATNEKLFF. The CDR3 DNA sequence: TGTGCCAGCAGTGGCCCTCCGGGACAGGGCGCAACTAATGAAAAACTGTTTTTT.

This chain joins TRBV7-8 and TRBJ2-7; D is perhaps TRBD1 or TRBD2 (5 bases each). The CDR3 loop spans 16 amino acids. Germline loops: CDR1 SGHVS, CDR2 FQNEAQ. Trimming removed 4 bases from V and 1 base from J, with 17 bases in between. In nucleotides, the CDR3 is TGTGCCAGCAGCTCTCAGATGAGGGACGGATCCTACGAGCAGTACTTC. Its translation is CASSSQMRDGSYEQYF. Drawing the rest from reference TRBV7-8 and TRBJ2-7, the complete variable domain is GAGVSQSPRYKVAKRGQDVALRCDPISGHVSLFWYQQALGQGPEFLTYFQNEAQLDKSGLPSDRFFAERPEGSVSTLKIQRTQQEDSAVYLCASSSQMRDGSYEQYFGPGTRLTVT.

The CDR3 reads CASSLAQTGTNEQFF. The CDR3 DNA is TGCGCCAGCAGCTTGGCCCAGACAGGGACGAATGAGCAGTTCTTC. The chain has TRBV5-1 and TRBJ2-1, with 7 bases fitting TRBD1. V gave up 0 bases and J gave up 7 bases; unmatched junction bases: 7. Germline CDR1 reads SGHRS; CDR2 reads YFSETQ. The length of the CDR3 is 15 residues.

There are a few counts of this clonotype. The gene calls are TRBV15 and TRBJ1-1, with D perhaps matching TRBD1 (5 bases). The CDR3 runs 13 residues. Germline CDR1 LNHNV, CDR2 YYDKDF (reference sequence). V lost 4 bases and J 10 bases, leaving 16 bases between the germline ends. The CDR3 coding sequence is TGTGCCACCAGCATTTCCGGGGGAACAGTAGCTTTCTTT. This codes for CATSISGGTVAFF.

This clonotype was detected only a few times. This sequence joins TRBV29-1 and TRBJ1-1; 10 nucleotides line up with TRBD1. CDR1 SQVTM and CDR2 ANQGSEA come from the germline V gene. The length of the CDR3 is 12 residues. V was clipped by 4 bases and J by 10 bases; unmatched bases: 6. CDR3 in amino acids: CSVGRDRGPAFF. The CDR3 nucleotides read TGCAGCGTTGGCAGGGACAGGGGTCCAGCTTTCTTT.

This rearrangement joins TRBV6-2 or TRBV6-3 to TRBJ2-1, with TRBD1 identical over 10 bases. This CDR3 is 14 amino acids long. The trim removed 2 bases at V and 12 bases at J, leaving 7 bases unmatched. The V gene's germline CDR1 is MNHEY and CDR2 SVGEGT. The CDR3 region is CASSYSDRGLMQFF. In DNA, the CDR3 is TGTGCCAGCAGTTACAGTGACAGGGGGCTAATGCAGTTCTTC.

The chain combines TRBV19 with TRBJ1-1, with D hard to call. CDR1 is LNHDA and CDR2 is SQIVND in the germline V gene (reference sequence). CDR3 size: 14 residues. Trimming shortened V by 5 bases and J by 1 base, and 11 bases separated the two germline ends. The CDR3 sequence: CASSVGRSNTEAFF. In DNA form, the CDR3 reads TGTGCCAGTAGTGTGGGGAGATCGAACACTGAAGCTTTCTTT.

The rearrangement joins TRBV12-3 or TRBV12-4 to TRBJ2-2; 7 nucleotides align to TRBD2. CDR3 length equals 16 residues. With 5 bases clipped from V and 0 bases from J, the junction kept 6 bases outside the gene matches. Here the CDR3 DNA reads TGTGCCAGCAGTCCCCTCGGACTAGCGAACACCGGGGAGCTGTTTTTT. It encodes CASSPLGLANTGELFF.